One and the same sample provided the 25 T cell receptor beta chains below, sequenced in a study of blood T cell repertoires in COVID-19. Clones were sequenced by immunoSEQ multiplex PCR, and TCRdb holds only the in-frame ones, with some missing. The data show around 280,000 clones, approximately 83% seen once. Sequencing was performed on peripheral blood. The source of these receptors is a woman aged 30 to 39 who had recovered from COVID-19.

CDR3 in amino acids: CASSEGGRVGNTIYF. The CDR3, as DNA: TGTGCCAGCAGTGAAGGGGGCAGGGTTGGAAACACCATATATTTT. The rearrangement joins TRBV2 to TRBJ1-3, with a weak D call TRBD1 (5 bases). Germline assignment: CDR1 SNHLY and CDR2 FYNNEI. The CDR3 is 15 amino acids. V lost 1 base, J lost 3 bases, and 10 bases lay in between.

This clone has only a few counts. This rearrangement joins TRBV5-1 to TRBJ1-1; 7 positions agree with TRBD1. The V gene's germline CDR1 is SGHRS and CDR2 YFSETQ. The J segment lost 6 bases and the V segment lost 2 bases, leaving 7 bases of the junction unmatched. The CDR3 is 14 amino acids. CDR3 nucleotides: TGCGCCAGCAGCTTTGTGGCGGGACAGCCTGAAGCTTTCTTT. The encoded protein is CASSFVAGQPEAFF.

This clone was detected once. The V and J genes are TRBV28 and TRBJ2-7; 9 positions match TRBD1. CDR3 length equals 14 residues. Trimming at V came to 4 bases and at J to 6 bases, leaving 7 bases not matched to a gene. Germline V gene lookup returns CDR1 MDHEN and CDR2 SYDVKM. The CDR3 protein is CASSSGQGIGEQYF. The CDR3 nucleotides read TGTGCCAGCAGTTCGGGACAGGGAATAGGCGAGCAGTACTTC.

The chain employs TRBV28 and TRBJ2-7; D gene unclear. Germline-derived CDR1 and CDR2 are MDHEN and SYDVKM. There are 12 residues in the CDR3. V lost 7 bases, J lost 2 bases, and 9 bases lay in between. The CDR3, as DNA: TGTGCCAGCACAGCGACCACCTACGAGCAGTACTTC. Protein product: CASTATTYEQYF.

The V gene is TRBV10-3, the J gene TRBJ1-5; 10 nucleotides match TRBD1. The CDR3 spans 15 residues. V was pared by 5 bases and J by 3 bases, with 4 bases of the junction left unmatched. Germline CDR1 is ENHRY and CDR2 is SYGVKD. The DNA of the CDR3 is TGTGCCATCAGTAATGGACAGGGGGACAATCAGCCCCAGCATTTT. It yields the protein CAISNGQGDNQPQHF.

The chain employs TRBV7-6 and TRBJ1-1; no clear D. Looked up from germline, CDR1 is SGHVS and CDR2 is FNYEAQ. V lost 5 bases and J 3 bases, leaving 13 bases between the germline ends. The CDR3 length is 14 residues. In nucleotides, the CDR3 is TGTGCCAGCAGCCGCACAGTTTTGGACACTGAAGCTTTCTTT. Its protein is CASSRTVLDTEAFF.

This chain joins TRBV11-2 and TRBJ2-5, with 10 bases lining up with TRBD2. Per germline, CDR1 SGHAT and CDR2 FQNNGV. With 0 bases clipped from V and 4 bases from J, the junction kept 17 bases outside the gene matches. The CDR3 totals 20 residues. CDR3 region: CASSLDHRGGWASGRETQYF. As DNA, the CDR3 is TGTGCCAGCAGCTTAGATCATAGGGGAGGTTGGGCTAGCGGGAGAGAGACCCAGTACTTC.

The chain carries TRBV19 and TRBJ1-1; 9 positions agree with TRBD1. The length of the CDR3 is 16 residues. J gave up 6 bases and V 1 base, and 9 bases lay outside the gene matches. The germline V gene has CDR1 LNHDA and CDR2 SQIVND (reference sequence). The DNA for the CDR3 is TGTGCCAGTAGTATAGGGGTGGGGACAGGGTTGCCTGAAGCTTTCTTT. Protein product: CASSIGVGTGLPEAFF.

This CDR3 is CAAGSGRGGKYEQYF. The CDR3 DNA sequence: TGTGCCGCCGGTTCAGGAAGGGGAGGGAAGTACGAGCAGTACTTC. The V gene is TRBV19, the J gene TRBJ2-7; 7 nucleotides align to TRBD2. Germline lookup yields CDR1 LNHDA and CDR2 SQIVND (reference sequence). The CDR3 extends over 15 amino acids. V lost 11 bases and J lost 4; bases outside the gene matches: 17.

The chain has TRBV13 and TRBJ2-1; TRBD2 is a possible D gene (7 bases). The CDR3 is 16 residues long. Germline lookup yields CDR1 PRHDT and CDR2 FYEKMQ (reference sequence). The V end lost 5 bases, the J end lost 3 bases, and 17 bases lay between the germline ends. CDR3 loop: CASSPRGAGFYNEQFF. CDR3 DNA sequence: TGTGCCAGCAGCCCCCGGGGGGCGGGGTTCTACAATGAGCAGTTCTTC.

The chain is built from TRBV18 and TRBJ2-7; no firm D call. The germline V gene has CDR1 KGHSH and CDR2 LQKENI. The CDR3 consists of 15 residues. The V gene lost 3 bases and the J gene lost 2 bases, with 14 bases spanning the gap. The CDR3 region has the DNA TGTGCCAGCTCACCGCTAGACTCAAAGCCCTACGAGCAGTACTTC. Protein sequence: CASSPLDSKPYEQYF.

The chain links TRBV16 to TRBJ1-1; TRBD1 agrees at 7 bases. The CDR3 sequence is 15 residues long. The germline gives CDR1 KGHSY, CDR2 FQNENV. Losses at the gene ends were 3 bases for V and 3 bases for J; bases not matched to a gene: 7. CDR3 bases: TGTGCCAGCAGCCAGGAAAAGGGACAGTACACTGAAGCTTTCTTT. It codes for CASSQEKGQYTEAFF.

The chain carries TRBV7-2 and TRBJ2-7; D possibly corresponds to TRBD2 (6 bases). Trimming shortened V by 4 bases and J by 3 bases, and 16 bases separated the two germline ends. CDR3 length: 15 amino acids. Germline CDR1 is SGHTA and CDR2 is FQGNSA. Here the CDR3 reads CASSSSLGGGYEQYF. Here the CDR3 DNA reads TGTGCCAGCAGCTCGTCGCTGGGAGGCGGCTACGAGCAGTACTTC.

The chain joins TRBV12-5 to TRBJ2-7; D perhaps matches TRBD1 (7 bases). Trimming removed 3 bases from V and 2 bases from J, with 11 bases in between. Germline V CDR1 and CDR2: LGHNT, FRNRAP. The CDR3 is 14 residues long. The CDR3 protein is CASGFGGQTYEQYF. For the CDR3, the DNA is TGTGCTAGTGGTTTCGGGGGACAGACCTACGAGCAGTACTTC.

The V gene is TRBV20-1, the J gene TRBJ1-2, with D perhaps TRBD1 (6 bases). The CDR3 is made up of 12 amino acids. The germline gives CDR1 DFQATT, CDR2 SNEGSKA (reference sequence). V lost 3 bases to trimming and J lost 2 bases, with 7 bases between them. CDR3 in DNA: TGCAGTGCTAGTCAGGGGAACTATGGCTACACCTTC. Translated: CSASQGNYGYTF.

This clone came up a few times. The chain's CDR3 is CASSTDQGSSYGYTF. In DNA form, the CDR3 reads TGTGCCAGCAGTACTGATCAGGGATCTAGCTATGGCTACACCTTC. The chain is built from TRBV6-5 and TRBJ1-2; the D gene is possibly TRBD1 (5 bases). The CDR3 length is 15 residues. The germline V gene has CDR1 MNHEY and CDR2 SVGAGI. V lost 5 bases, J lost 4 bases, and 17 bases lay in between.

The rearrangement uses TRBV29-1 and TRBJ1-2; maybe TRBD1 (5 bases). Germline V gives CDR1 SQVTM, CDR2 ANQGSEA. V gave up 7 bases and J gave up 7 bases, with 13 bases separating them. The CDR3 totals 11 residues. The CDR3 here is CSAVEGPGYTF. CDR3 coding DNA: TGCAGCGCTGTGGAGGGGCCTGGCTACACCTTC.

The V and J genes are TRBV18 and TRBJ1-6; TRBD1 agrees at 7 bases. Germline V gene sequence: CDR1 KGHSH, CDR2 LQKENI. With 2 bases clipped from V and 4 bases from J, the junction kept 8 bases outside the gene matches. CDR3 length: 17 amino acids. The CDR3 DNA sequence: TGTGCCAGCTCACCAGAGAGGACAGGATTATATAATTCACCCCTCCACTTT. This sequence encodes CASSPERTGLYNSPLHF.

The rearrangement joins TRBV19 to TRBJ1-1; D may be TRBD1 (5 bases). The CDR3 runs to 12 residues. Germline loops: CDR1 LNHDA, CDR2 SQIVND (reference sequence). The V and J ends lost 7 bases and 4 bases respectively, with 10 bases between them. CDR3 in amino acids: CASKGFGTEAFF. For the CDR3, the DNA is TGTGCCAGTAAGGGGTTCGGCACTGAAGCTTTCTTT.

The CDR3 DNA reads TGTGCCAGCAGCTCGAGGACGGGATCCTACGAGCAGTACTTC. As protein: CASSSRTGSYEQYF. The gene calls are TRBV5-4 and TRBJ2-7, with a weak D call TRBD2 (5 bases). CDR1 SGHNT and CDR2 YYREEE come from the germline V gene (reference sequence). The CDR3 is made up of 14 amino acids. Trimming stripped 3 bases from V and 1 base from J, with 11 bases between. Based on the CDR3 plus reference TRBV5-4 and TRBJ2-7, the full variable domain is ETGVTQSPTHLIKTRGQQVTLRCSSQSGHNTVSWYQQALGQGPQFIFQYYREEENGRGNFPPRFSGLQFPNYSSELNVNALELDDSALYLCASSSRTGSYEQYFGPGTRLTVT.

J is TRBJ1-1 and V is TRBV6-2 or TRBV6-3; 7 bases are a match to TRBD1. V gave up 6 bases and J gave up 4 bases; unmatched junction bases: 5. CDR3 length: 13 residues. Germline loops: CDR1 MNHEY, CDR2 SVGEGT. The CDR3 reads CASSLTGSTEAFF. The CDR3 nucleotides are TGTGCCAGCAGCCTGACAGGGAGCACTGAAGCTTTCTTT.

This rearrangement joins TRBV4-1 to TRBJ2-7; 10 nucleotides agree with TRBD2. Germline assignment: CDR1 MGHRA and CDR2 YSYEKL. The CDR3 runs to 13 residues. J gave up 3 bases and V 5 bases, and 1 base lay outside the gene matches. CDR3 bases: TGCGCCAGCAGCGGGACTAGCGTCTACGAGCAGTACTTC. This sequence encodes CASSGTSVYEQYF.

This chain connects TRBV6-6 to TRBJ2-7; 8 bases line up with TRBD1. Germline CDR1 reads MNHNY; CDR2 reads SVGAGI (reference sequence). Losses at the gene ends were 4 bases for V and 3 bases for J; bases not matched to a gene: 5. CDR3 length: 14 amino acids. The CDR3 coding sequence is TGTGCCAGCAGTTTGAGACAGGGGAGCTACGAGCAGTACTTC. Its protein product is CASSLRQGSYEQYF.

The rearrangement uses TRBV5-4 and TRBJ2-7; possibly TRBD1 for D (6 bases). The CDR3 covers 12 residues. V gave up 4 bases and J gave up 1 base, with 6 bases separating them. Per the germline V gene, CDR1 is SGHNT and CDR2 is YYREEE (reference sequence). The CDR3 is CASSGQSYEQYF. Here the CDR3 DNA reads TGTGCCAGCAGCGGACAGTCCTACGAGCAGTACTTC.

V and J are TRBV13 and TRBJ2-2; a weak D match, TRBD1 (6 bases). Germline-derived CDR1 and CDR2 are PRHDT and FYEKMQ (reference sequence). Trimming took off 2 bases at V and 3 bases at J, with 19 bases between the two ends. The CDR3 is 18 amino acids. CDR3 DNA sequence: TGTGCCAGCAGCTTACAGGGGAGATTCACCCCATACACCGGGGAGCTGTTTTTT. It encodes CASSLQGRFTPYTGELFF.